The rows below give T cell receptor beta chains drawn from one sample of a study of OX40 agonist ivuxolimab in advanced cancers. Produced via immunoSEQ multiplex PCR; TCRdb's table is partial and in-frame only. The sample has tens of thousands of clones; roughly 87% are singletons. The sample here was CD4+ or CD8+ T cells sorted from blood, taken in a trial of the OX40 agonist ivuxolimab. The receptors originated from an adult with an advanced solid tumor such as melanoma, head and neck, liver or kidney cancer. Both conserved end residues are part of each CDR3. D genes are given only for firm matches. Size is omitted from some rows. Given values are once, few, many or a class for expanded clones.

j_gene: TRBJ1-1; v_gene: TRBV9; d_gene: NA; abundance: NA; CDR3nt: TGTGCCAGCAGCTCATGGCCGAGGGACACTGAAGCTTTCTTT; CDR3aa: CASSSWPRDTEAFF
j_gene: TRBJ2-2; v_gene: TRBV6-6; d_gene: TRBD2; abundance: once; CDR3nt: TGTGCCAGCGGTACTAGCGGGTCAAACACCGGGGAGCTGTTTTTT; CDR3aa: CASGTSGSNTGELFF
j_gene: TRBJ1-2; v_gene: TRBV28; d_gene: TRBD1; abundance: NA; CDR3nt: TGTGCCAGCAGTTTCCTCACAGGGGGCAAACAAGGCTACACCTTC; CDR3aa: CASSFLTGGKQGYTF
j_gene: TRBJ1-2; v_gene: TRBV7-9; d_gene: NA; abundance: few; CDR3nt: TGTGCCAGCAGCTTATTCCCCCAGGGATATGGCTACACCTTC; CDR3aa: CASSLFPQGYGYTF
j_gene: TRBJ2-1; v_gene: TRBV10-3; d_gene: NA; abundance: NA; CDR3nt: TGTGCCATCAGTGAGCCCCCCGGGGCTAGCCCGTCGATGAACTCCTACAATGAGCAGTTCTTC; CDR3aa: CAISEPPGASPSMNSYNEQFF
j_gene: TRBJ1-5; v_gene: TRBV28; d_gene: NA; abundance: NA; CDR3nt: TGTGCCAGCAGGCAAGTGGAGCTTACAGGGTTTCGCAATCAGCCCCAGCATTTT; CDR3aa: CASRQVELTGFRNQPQHF
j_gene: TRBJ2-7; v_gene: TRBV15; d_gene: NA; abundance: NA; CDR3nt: TGTGCCACCAGCAGAGTCCCCTTGACAGCTTCCTCCTACGAGCAGTACTTC; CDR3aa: CATSRVPLTASSYEQYF
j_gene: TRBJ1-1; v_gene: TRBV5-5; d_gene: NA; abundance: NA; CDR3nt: TGTGCCAGCAGCTGGGACGGAGTAGAATTTGAAGCTTTCTTT; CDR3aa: CASSWDGVEFEAFF
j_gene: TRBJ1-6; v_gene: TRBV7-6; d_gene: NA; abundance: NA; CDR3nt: TGTGCCAGCAGCCCCCGGAGGGGGTCGGACTCACCCCTCCACTTT; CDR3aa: CASSPRRGSDSPLHF
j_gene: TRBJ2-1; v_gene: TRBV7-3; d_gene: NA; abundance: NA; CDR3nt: TGTGCCAGCAGCTTTACTGGGATAGGTCGTGAGCAGTTCTTC; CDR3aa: CASSFTGIGREQFF
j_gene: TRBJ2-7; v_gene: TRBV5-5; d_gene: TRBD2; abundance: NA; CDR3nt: TGTGCCAGCAGCTTAACCGGGACTAGGCGCGAGCAGTACTTC; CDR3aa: CASSLTGTRREQYF
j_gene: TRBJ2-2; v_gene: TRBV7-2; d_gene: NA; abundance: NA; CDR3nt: TGTGCCAGCAGCTTATTAAGACAGAACACCGGGGAGCTGTTTTTT; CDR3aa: CASSLLRQNTGELFF
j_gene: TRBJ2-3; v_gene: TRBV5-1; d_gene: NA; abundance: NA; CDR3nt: TGCGCCAGCAGCTTGGAAGGTCTTACCACAGATACGCAGTATTTT; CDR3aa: CASSLEGLTTDTQYF
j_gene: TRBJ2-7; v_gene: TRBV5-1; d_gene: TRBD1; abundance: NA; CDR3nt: TGCGCCAGCAGCTTCCTGGACAGGGACCACGAGCAGTACTTC; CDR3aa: CASSFLDRDHEQYF
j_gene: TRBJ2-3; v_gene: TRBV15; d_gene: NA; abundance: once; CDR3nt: TGTGCCACCAGCAGAGATTTTGGTCTAGTGGCAGATACGCAGTATTTT; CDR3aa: CATSRDFGLVADTQYF
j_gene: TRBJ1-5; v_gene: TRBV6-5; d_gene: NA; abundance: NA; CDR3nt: TGTGCCAGCGCCCGTGGGAGCAATCAGCCCCAGCATTTT; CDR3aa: CASARGSNQPQHF
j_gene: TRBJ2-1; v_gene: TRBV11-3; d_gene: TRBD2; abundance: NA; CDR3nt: TGTGCCAGCAGCTTAGGGCTAGCGGGGGGTGATGAGCAGTTCTTC; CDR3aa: CASSLGLAGGDEQFF
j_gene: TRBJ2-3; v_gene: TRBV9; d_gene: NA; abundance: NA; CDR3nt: TGTGCCAGCAGCGTAGTCGGATACACAGATACGCAGTATTTT; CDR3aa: CASSVVGYTDTQYF
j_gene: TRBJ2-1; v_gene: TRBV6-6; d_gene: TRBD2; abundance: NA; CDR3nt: TGTGCCAGCAGTTACACGGGACTAGCGGGGGAGCAGTTCTTC; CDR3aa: CASSYTGLAGEQFF
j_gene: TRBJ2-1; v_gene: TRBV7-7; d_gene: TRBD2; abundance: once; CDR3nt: TGTGCCAGCAGCCTAGCGGGAGGGCCCTCGGATGAGCAGTTCTTC; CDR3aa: CASSLAGGPSDEQFF
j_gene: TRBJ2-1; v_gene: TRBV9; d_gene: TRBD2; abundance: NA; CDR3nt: TGTGCCAGCAGCGTAGCTTCCCTTGCGGGGGACAATGAGCAGTTCTTC; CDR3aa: CASSVASLAGDNEQFF
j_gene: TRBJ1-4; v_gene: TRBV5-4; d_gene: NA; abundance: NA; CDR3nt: TGTGCCAGCAGGCAAAAGGGTACCGAAAAACTGTTTTTT; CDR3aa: CASRQKGTEKLFF
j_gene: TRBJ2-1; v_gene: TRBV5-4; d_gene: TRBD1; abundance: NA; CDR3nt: TGTGCCAGCAGCACGGGGGGGACAGGGGACAATGAGCAGTTCTTC; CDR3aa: CASSTGGTGDNEQFF
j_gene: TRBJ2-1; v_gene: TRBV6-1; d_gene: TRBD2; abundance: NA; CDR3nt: TGTGCCAGCACAGAGCGGGGGGACTCTTACAATGAGCAGTTCTTC; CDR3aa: CASTERGDSYNEQFF
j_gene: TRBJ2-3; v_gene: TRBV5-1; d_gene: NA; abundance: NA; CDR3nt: TGCGCCAGCAGCTTGGAGGCCTACTTAGATACGCAGTATTTT; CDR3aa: CASSLEAYLDTQYF
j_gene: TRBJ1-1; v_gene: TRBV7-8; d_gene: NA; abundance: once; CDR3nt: TGTGCCAGCAGCCCGGGAGGATTCATGAACACTGAAGCTTTCTTT; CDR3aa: CASSPGGFMNTEAFF
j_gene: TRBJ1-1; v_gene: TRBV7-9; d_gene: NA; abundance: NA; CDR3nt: TGTGCCAGCAGCTTAGGGTCGGACACTGAAGCTTTCTTT; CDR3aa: CASSLGSDTEAFF
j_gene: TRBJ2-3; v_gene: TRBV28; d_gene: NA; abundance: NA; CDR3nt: TGTGCCAGCAGTTTGAACGGGGGAGGCACAGATACGCAGTATTTT; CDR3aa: CASSLNGGGTDTQYF
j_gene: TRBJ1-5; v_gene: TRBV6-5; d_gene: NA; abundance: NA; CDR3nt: TGTGCCAGCAATAAACCCAATCAGCCCCAGCATTTT; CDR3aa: CASNKPNQPQHF
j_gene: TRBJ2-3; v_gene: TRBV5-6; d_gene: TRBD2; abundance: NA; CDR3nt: TGTGCCAGCAGCTTGATCGCTAGCGGGAGATCGGGCACAGATACGCAGTATTTT; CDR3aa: CASSLIASGRSGTDTQYF
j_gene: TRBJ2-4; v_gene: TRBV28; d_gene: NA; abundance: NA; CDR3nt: TGTGCCAGCAGCCCTCCCAGGGCAGGGGCGGACATTCAGTACTTC; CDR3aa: CASSPPRAGADIQYF
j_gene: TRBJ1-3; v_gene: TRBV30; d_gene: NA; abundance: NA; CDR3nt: TGTGCCTGGAGTCTATTACGGAGCTCTGGAAACACCATATATTTT; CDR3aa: CAWSLLRSSGNTIYF
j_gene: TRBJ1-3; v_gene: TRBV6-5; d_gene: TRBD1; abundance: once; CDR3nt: TGTGCCAGCAGTTACGGACAGGCTGGAAACACCATATATTTT; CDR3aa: CASSYGQAGNTIYF
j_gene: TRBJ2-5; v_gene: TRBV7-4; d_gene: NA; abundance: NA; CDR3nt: TGTGCCAGCAGCTTAGTTAGCAGGTCACGAGAGACCCAGTACTTC; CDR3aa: CASSLVSRSRETQYF
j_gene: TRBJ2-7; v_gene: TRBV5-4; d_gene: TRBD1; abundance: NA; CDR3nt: TGTGCCATCCCTCAGGGACAGGGGTTGGAGGAGCAGTACTTC; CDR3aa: CAIPQGQGLEEQYF